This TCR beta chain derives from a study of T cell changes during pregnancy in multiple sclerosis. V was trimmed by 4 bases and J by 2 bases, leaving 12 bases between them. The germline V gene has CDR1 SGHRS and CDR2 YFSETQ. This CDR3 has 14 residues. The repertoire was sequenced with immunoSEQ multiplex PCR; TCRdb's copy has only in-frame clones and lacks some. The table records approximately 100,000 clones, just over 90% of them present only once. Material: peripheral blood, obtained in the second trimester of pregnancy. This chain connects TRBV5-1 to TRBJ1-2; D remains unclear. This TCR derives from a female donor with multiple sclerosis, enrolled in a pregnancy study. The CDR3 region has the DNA TGCGCCAGCAGCCTGGACCTAAAAAACTATGGCTACACCTTC. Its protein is CASSLDLKNYGYTF.